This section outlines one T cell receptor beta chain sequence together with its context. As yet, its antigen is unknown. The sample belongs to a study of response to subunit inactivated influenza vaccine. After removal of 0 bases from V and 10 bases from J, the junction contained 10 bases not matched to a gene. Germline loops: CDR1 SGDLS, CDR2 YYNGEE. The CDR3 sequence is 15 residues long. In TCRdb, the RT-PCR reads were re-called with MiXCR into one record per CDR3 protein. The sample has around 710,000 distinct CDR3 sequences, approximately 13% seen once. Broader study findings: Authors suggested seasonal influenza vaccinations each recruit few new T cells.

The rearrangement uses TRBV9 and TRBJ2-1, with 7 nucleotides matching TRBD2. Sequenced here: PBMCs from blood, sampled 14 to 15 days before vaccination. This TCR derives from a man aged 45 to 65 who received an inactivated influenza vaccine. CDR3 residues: CASSVGLGEGLEQFF. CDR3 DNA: TGTGCCAGCAGCGTAGGGTTGGGGGAGGGACTGGAGCAGTTCTTC.